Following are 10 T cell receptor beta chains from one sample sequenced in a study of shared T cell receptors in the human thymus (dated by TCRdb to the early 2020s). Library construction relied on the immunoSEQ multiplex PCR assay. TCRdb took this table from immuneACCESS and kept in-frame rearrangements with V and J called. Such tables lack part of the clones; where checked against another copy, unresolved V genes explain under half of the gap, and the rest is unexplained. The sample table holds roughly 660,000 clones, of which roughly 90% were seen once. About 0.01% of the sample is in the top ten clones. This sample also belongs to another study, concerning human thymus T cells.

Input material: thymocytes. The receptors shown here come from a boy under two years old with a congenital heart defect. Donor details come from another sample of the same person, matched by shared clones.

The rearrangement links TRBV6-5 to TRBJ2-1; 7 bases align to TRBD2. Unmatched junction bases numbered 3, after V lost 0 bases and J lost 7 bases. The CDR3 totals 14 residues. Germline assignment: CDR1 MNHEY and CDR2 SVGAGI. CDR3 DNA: TGTGCCAGCAGTTACTCCCCGGGGGGAAATGAGCAGTTCTTC. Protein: CASSYSPGGNEQFF.

CDR3 amino acids: CASSLLAGTTLDASGANVLTF. CDR3 DNA sequence: TGTGCCAGCAGCTTACTGGCGGGAACTACTTTAGATGCCTCTGGGGCCAACGTCCTGACTTTC. The chain couples TRBV7-8 to TRBJ2-6; weak D call: TRBD2 (6 bases). Between the trimmed V and J ends, which lost 2 bases and 0 bases, there was a span of 23 bases. CDR3 length equals 21 residues. Looked up from germline, CDR1 is SGHVS and CDR2 is FQNEAQ.

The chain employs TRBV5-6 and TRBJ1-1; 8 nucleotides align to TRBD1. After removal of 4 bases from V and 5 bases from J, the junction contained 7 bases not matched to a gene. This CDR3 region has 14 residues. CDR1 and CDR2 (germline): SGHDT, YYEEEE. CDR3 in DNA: TGTGCCAGCAGCACCCCACAGGGGGAAACTGAAGCTTTCTTT. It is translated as CASSTPQGETEAFF.

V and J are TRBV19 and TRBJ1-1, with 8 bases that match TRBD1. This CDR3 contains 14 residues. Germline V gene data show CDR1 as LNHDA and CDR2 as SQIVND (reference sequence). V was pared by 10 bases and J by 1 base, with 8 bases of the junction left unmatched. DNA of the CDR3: TGTGCCACCCTAGGGGGACAGGCGAACACTGAAGCTTTCTTT. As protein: CATLGGQANTEAFF.

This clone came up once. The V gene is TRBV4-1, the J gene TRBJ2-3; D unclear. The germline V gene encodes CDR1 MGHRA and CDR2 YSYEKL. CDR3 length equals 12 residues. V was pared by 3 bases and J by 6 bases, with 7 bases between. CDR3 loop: CASSQGRDTQYF. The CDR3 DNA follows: TGCGCCAGCAGCCAGGGCCGGGATACGCAGTATTTT.

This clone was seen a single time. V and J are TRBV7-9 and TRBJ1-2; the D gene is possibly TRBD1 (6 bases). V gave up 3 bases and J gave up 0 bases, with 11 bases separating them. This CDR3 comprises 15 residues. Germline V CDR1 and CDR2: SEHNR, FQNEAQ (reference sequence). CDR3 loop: CASSFGQRANYGYTF. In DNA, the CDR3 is TGTGCCAGCAGCTTTGGACAGCGAGCTAACTATGGCTACACCTTC.

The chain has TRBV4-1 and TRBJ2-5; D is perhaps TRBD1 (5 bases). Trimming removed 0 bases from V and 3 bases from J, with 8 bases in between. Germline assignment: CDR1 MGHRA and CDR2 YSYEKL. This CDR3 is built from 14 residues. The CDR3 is CASSQDGAEETQYF. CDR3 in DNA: TGCGCCAGCAGCCAAGATGGGGCGGAAGAGACCCAGTACTTC.

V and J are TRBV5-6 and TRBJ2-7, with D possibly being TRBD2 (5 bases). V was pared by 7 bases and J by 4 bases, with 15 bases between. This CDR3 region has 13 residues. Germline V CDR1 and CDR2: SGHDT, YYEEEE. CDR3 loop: CASGGEGRYEQYF. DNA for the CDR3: TGTGCCAGCGGCGGTGAGGGTAGGTACGAGCAGTACTTC.

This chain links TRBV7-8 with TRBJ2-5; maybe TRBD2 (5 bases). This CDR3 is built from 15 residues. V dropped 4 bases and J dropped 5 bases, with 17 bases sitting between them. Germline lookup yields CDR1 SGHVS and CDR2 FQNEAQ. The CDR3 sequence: CASSSKGVPLETQYF. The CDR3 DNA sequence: TGTGCCAGCAGCTCTAAGGGAGTCCCTTTGGAGACCCAGTACTTC.

The CDR3 reads CARSLARESVADTQYF. The CDR3 nucleotides read TGTGCCAGAAGCTTGGCCCGGGAGAGTGTCGCAGATACGCAGTATTTT. The chain employs TRBV5-3 and TRBJ2-3; perhaps TRBD2 as D (6 bases). Being an ORF, TRBV5-3 has a function that is uncertain. This CDR3 comprises 16 residues. The germline V and J ends were trimmed by 0 bases and 4 bases, with 15 bases remaining between them.